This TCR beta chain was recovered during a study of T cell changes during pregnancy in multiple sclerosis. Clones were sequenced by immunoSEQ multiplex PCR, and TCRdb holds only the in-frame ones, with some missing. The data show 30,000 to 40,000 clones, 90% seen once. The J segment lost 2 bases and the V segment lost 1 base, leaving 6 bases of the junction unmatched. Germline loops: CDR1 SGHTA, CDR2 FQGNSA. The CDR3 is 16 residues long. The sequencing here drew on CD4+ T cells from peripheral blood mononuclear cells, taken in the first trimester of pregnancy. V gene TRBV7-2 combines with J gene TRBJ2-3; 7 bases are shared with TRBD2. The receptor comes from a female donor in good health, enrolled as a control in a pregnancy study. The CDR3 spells CASSLGRLADTDTQYF. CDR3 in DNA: TGTGCCAGCAGCTTAGGGCGGCTAGCGGACACAGATACGCAGTATTTT.